The following is a TCR beta chain sequence with its context. The antigen is not known. The data are from a study of glioma-infiltrating T cells. Study findings and constraints: Tissue and blood shared very few CDR3 sequences. Tissue-blood divergence was below expectation in non-neoplastic patients, above in gliomas.

This CDR3 comprises 15 residues. CDR1 is MNHEY and CDR2 is SVGEGT in the germline V gene. V lost 8 bases to trimming and J lost 2 bases, with 16 bases between them. TCR alpha and beta CDR3 regions were amplified from RNA using iRepertoire nested multiplex PCR. TCRdb re-called the multiplex PCR reads with MiXCR, one entry per CDR3 protein. The sample has under 200,000 distinct CDR3 sequences, more than 35% seen once. This chain connects TRBV6-2 or TRBV6-3 to TRBJ2-1; D is possibly TRBD1 or TRBD2 (5 bases each). This TCR came from a human donor with low-grade glioma or glioblastoma, undergoing nonglioma brain surgery, or in good health (not recorded which). What was sequenced was glioma tissue, nonneoplastic brain tissue, or PBMCs (not recorded which). Written as DNA, the CDR3 is TGTGCCAGCGGTTCCGGGACCCGAACCTACAATGAGCAGTTCTTC. Translation: CASGSGTRTYNEQFF.